This T cell receptor (beta chain) stems from a study of Ad26.COV2.S vaccination and SARS-CoV-2 variants. Libraries were prepared by immunoSEQ multiplex PCR; TCRdb keeps only in-frame clonotypes and omits some of them. This sample carries hundreds of thousands of clones, about 88% of them seen once, and the ten largest clones take 5.5% to 7%. This clone was recorded once. Its matching antigen is unknown. Germline V gene sequence: CDR1 SGHNT, CDR2 YENEEA. Trimming took off 5 bases at V and 3 bases at J, with 8 bases between the two ends. This CDR3 has 13 amino acids. As for treatment: some 20 received Ad26.COV2.S at low or high dose, single or two shots; roughly 5 received placebo; per-sample allocation not given. Sampling was performed 63 days after the first vaccine or placebo injection. Study-level findings and limits: Quantification of TCR breadth and depth may have yielded underestimates of total T cell responses. People given the vaccine had a wider spike-specific TCR breadth than placebo recipients did. It was reported that spike-specific CD8+ and CD4+ T cell responses were substantially broad after vaccination.

Material: peripheral blood, obtained in a trial of Ad26.COV2.S vaccine versus placebo. The receptor's source is a person between 18 and 60 years old who received the Ad26.COV2.S COVID-19 vaccine or a placebo. This chain uses TRBV11-3 with TRBJ2-1; D remains unclear. The CDR3 coding sequence is TGTGCCAGCAGCCGGCCGAACTACAATGAGCAGTTCTTC. The encoded protein is CASSRPNYNEQFF.